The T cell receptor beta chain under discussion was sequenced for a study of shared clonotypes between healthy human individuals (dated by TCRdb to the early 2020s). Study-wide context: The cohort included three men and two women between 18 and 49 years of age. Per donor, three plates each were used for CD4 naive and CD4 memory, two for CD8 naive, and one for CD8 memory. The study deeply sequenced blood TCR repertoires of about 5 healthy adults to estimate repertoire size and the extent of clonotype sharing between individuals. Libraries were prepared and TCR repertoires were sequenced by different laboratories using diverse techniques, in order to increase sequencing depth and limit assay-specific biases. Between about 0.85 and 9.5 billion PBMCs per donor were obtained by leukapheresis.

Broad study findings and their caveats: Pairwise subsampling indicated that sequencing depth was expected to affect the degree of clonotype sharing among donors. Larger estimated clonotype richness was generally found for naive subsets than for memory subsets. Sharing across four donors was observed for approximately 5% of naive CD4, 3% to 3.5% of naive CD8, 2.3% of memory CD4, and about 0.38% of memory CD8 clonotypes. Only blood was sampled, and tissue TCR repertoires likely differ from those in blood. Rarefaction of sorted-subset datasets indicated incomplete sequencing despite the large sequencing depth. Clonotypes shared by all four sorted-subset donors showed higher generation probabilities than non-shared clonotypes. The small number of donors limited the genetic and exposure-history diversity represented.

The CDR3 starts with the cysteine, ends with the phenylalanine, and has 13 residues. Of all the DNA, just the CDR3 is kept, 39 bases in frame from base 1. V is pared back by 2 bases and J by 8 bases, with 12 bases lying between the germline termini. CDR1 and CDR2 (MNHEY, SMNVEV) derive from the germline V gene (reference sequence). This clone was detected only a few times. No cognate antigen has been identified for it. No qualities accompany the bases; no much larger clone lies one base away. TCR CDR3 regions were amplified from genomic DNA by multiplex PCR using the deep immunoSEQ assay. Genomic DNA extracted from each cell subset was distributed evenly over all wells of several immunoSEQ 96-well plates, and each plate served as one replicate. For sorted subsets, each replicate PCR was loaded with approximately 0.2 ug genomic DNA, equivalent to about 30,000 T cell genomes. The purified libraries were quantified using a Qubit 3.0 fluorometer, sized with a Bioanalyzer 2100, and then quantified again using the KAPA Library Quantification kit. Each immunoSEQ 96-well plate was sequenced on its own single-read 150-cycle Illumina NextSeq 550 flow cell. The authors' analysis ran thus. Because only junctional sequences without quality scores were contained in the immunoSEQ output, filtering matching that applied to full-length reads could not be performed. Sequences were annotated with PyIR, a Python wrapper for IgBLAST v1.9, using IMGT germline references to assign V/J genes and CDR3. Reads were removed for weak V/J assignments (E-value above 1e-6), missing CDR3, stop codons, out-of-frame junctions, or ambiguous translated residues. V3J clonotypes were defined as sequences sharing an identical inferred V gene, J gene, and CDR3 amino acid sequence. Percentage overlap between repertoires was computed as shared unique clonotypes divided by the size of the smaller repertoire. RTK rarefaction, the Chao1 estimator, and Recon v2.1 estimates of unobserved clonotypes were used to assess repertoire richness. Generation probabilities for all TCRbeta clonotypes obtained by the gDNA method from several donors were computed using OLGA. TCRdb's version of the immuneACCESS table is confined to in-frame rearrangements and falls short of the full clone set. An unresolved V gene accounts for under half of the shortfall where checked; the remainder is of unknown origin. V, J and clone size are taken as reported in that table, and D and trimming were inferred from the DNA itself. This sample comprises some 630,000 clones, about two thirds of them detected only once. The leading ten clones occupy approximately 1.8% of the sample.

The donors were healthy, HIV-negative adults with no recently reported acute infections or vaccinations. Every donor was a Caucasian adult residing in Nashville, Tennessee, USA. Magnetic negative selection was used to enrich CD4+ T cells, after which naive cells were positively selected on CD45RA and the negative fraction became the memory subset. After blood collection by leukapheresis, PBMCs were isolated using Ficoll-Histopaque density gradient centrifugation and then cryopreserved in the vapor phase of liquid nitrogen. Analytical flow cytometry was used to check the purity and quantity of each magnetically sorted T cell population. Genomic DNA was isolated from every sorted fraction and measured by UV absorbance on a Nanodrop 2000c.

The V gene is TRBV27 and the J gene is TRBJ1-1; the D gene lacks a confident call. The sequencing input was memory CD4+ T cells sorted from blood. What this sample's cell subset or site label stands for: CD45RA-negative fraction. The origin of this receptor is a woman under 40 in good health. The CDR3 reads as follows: CASSLGVSREAFF. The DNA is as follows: TGTGCCAGCAGTTTAGGAGTGAGCAGGGAAGCTTTCTTT.